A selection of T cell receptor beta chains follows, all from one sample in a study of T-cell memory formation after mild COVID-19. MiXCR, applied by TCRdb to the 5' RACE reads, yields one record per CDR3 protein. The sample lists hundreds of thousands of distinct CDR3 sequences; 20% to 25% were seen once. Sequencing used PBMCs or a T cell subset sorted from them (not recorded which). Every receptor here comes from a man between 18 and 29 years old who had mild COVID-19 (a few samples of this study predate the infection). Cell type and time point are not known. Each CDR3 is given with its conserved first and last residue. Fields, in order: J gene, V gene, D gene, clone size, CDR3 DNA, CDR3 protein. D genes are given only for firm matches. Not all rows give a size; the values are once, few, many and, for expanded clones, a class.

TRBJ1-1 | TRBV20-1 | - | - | TGCAGTGCTTTCAGTCAGGGTGTCACTGAAGCTTTCTTT | CSAFSQGVTEAFF
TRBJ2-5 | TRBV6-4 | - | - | TGTGCCAGCAGTGTCGGGCCCGGGGAGACCCAGTACTTC | CASSVGPGETQYF
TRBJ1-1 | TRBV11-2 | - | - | TGTGCCAGCGACCGCGGGGCAGGAGGGACTGAAGCTTTCTTT | CASDRGAGGTEAFF
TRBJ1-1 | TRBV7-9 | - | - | TGTGCCAGCAGTCTGTCTGCCATGAACACTGAAGCTTTCTTT | CASSLSAMNTEAFF
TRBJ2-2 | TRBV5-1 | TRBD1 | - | TGCGCCAGCAGCTTGCTTCTGACAGGGGAAAACACCGGGGAGCTGTTTTTT | CASSLLLTGENTGELFF
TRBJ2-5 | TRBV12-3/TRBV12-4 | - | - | TGTGCCAGCAGCCATACCCTAGTCCAAGAGACCCAGTACTTC | CASSHTLVQETQYF
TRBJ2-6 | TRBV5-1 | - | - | TGCGCCAGCAGCTCGACAGTTTCTGGGGCCAACGTCCTGACTTTC | CASSSTVSGANVLTF
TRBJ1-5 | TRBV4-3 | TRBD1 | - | TGCGCCAGCAGCCAAGGAAGTGTCAGGGGGAATCAGCCCCAGCATTTT | CASSQGSVRGNQPQHF
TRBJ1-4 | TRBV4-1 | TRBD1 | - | TGCGCCAGCAGCCAGGACAGGGAATGGGATGAAAAACTGTTTTTT | CASSQDREWDEKLFF
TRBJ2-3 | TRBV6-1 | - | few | TGTGCCGGCGGCGACCCGAGCCGTGCAGATACGCAGTATTTT | CAGGDPSRADTQYF
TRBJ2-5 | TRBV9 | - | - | TGTGCCAGCAGCGTAGGGACAGATAAATTTGCGACCCAGTACTTC | CASSVGTDKFATQYF
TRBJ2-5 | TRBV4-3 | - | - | TGCGCCAGCAGCCAAGAATGGCATTCTACCCAAGAGACCCAGTACTTC | CASSQEWHSTQETQYF
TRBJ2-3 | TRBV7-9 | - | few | TGTGCCAGCTTGGGCCGGTCAGATACGCAGTATTTT | CASLGRSDTQYF
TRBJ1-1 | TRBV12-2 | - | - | TGTGCAAGTCGCTCCCCTTCTCCCGGGACAGGGGTTCGGGACACTGAAGCTTTCTTT | CASRSPSPGTGVRDTEAFF
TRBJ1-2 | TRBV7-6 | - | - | TGTGCCAGCAGCTTATCGGGGGAGGATGGCTACACCTTC | CASSLSGEDGYTF
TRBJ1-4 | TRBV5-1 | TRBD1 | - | TGCGCCAGCAGCTTGCAGGGGGACTATGAAAAACTGTTTTTT | CASSLQGDYEKLFF
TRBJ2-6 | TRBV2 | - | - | TGTGCCCGAAGGGACTCTGGGGCCAACGTCCTGACTTTC | CARRDSGANVLTF
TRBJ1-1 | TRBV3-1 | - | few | TGTGCCAGCAGCTCCCGGGTGAACACTGAAGCTTTCTTT | CASSSRVNTEAFF
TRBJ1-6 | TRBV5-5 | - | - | TGTGCCAGCAGCTTGGGGGGGAGCAGCTCCTATAATTCACCCCTCCACTTT | CASSLGGSSSYNSPLHF
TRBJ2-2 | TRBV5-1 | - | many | TGCGCCAGCAGCTTAACGGACACCGGGGAGCTGTTTTTT | CASSLTDTGELFF
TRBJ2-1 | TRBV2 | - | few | TGTGCCAGCAGCCCCACGGGACTGGACAATGAGCAGTTCTTC | CASSPTGLDNEQFF
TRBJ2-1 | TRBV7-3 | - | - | TGTGCCAGCAGCTTAACGAGGAGCTCCTACAATGAGCAGTTCTTC | CASSLTRSSYNEQFF
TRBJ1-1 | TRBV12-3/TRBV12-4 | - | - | TGTGCCAGCAGTTTCGAGAACACTGAAGCTTTCTTT | CASSFENTEAFF
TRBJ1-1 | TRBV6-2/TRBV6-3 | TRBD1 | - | TGTGCCAGCACCCAAACAGGGGGAGCTTTCTTT | CASTQTGGAFF
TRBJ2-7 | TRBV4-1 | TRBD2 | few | TGCGCCAGCAGCGGGGGGGGGACCTACGAGCAGTACTTC | CASSGGGTYEQYF
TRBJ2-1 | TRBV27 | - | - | TGTGCCAGCAGCGACGCAGGGTATAGTTCCTACAATGAGCAGTTCTTC | CASSDAGYSSYNEQFF
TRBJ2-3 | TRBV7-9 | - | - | TGTGCCAGCAGCTTAGTCTCGGGGGCGGATACGCAGTATTTT | CASSLVSGADTQYF
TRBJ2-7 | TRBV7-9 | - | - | TGTGCCAGCAGCTTAGCGTTGGCAGGTGGTCATTGGGAGCAGTACTTC | CASSLALAGGHWEQYF
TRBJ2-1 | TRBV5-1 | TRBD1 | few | TGCGCCAGCAGACAGGGGGCTAATGAGCAGTTCTTC | CASRQGANEQFF
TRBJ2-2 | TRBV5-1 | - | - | TGCGCCAGCAGGACGATACAGCTCGGGGAGCTGTTTTTT | CASRTIQLGELFF
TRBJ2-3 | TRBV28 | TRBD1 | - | TGTGCCAGCACCAACAGGGGGGATACGCAGTATTTT | CASTNRGDTQYF
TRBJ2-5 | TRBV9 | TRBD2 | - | TGTGCCAGCAGCGCCGAGGGACTAGCGCATGAGACCCAGTACTTC | CASSAEGLAHETQYF
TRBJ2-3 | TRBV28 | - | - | TGTGCCAGCACCCTTGCCGGGGTCAACACAGATACGCAGTATTTT | CASTLAGVNTDTQYF
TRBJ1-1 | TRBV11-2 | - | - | TGTGCCAGCAGCCCCGATAAGAACACTGAAGCTTTCTTT | CASSPDKNTEAFF
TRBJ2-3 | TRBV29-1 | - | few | TGCAGCGGCCGTGGATTCGACCTCACAGATACGCAGTATTTT | CSGRGFDLTDTQYF
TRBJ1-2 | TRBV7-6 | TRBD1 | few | TGTGCCAGCAGCTTTGAGCCAGGGGGCTCTTCAGGCTACACCTTC | CASSFEPGGSSGYTF
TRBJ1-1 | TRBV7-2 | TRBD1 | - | TGTGCCAGCAGCTTCGGGACAGTTGAAGCTTTCTTT | CASSFGTVEAFF
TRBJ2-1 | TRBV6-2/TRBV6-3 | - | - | TGTGCCAGCAGCGCCTGGCGGGGTGATGACAATGAGCAGTTCTTC | CASSAWRGDDNEQFF
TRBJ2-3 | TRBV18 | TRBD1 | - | TGTGCCAGCTCACCAAGGTCACAGGGGGCGGCAGATACGCAGTATTTT | CASSPRSQGAADTQYF
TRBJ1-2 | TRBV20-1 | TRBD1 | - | TGCAGTGCCCACCCCCGCGACAGGGTTATTTATGGCTACACCTTC | CSAHPRDRVIYGYTF
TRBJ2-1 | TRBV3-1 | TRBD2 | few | TGTGCCAGCAGCCAACATAGCGGGGGGAGCTCCTACAATGAGCAGTTCTTC | CASSQHSGGSSYNEQFF
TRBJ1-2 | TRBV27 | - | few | TGTGCCAGGATCCACAGGTCCTATGGCTACACCTTC | CARIHRSYGYTF
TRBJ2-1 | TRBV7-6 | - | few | TGTGCCGTAGAGCTGCTCAATGAGCAGTTCTTC | CAVELLNEQFF
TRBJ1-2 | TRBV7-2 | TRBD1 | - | TGTGCCAGCAGCTGGGACAGGTCGGGCTACACCTTC | CASSWDRSGYTF